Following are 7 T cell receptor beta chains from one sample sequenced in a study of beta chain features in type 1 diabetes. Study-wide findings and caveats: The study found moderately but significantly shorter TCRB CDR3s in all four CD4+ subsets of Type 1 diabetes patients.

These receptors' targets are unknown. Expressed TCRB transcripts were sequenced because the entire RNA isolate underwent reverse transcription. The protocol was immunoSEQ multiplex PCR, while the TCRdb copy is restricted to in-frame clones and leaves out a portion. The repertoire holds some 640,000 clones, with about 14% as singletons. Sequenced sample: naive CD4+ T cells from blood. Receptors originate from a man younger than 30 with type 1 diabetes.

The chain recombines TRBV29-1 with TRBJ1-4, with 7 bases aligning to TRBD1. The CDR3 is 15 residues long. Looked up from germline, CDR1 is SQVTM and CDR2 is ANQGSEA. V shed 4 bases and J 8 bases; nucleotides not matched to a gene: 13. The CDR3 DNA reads TGCAGCGTTGGAGGGGGTACCGGGACAGAAGAAAAACTGTTTTTT. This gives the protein CSVGGGTGTEEKLFF.

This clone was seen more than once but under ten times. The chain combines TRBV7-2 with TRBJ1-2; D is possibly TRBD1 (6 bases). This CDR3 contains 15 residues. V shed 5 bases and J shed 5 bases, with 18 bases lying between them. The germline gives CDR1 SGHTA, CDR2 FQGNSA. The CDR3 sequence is CASSTDRTPLYGYTF. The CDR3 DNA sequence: TGTGCCAGCAGCACGGACAGAACGCCTCTATATGGCTACACCTTC.

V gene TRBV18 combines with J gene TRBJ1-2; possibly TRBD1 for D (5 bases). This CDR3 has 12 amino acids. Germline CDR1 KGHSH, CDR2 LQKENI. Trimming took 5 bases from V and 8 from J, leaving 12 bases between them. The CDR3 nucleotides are TGTGCCAGCTCAAAACTCGACAGCGGCTACACCTTC. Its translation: CASSKLDSGYTF.

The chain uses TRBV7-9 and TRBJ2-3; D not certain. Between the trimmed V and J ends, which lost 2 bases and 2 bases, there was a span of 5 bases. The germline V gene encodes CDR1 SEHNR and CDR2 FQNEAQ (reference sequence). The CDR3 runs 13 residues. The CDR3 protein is CASSLRDTDTQYF. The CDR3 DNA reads TGTGCCAGCAGCTTAAGAGACACAGATACGCAGTATTTT.

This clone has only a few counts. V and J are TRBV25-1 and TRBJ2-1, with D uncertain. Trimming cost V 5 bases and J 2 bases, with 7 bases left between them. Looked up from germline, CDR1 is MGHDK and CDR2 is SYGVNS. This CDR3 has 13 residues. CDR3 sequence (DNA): TGTGCCAGCAGTTCCGGAACCTACAATGAGCAGTTCTTC. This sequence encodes CASSSGTYNEQFF.

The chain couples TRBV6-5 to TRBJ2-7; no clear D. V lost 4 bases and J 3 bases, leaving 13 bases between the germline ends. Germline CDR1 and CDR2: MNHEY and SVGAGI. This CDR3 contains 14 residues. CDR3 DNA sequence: TGTGCCAGCAGTTTCGAACAGAACAACTACGAGCAGTACTTC. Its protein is CASSFEQNNYEQYF.

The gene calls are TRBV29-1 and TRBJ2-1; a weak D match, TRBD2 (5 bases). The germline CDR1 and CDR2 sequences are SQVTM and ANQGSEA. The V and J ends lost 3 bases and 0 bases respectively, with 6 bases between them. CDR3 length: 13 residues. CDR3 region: CSVERDSYNEQFF. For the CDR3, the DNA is TGCAGCGTTGAGAGGGACTCCTACAATGAGCAGTTCTTC.